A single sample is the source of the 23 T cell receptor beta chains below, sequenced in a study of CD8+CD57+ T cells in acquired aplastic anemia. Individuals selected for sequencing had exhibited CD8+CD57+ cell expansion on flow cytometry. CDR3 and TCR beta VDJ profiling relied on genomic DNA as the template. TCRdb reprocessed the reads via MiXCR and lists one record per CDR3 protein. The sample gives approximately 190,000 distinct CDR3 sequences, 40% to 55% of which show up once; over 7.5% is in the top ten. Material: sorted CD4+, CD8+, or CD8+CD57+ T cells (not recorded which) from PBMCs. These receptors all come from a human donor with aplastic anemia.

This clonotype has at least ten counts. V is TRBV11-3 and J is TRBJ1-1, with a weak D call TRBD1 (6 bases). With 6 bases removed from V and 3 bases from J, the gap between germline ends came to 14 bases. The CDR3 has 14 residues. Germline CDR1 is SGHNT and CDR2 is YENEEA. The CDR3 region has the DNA TGTGCCAGCAGTCTCGAGGGGGACGACACTGAAGCTTTCTTT. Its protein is CASSLEGDDTEAFF. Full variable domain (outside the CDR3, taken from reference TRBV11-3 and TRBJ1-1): EAGVVQSPRYKIIEKKQPVAFWCNPISGHNTLYWYLQNLGQGPELLIRYENEEAVDDSQLPKDRFSAERLKGVDSTLKIQPAELGDSAVYLCASSLEGDDTEAFFGQGTRLTVV.

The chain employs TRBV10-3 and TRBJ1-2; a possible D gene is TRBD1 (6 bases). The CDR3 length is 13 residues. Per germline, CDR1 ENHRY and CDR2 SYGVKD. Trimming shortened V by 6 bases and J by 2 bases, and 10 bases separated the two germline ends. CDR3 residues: CAIRTDSNYGYTF. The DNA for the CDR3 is TGTGCCATCAGGACGGACAGCAACTATGGCTACACCTTC.

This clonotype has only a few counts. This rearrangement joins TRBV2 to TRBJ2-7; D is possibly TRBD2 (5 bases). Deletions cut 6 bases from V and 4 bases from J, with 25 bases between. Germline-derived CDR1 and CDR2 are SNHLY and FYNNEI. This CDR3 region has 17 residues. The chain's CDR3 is CASRPPPPFVSGYEQYF. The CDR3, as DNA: TGTGCCAGCAGGCCCCCGCCCCCATTCGTCTCGGGATACGAGCAGTACTTC.

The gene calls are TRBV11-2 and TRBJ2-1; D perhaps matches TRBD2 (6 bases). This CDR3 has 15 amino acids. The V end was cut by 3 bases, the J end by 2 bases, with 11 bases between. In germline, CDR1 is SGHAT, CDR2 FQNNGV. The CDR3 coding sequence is TGTGCCAGCAGCTTGCTAGCGCTCACCTACAATGAGCAGTTCTTC. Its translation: CASSLLALTYNEQFF.

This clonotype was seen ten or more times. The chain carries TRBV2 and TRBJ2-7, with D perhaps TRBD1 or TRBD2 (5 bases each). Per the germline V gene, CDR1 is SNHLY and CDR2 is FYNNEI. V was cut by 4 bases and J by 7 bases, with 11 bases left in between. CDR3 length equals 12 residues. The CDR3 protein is CASSGQTGEQYF. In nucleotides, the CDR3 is TGTGCCAGCAGTGGACAGACGGGAGAGCAGTACTTC.

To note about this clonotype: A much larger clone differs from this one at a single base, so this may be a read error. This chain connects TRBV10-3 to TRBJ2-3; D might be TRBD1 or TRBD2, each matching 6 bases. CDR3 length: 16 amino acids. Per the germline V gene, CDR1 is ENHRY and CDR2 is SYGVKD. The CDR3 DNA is TGTGCCGTCAGGGGTTACTCCGGGGGAGTCACAGATACGCAGTATTTT. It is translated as CAVRGYSGGVTDTQYF.

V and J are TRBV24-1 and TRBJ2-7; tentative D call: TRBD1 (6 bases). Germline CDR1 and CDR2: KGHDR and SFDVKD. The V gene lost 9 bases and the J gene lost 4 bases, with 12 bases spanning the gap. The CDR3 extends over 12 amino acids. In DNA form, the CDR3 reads TGTGCCACCTCGACAGGATCATACGAGCAGTACTTC. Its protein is CATSTGSYEQYF.

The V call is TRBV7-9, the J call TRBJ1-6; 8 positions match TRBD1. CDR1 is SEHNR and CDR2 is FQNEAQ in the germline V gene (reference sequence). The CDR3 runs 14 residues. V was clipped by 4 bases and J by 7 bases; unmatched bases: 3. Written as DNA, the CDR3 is TGTGCCAGCAGCTCGGGACAGGCCAATTCACCCCTCCACTTT. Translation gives CASSSGQANSPLHF.

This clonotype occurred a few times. Here the CDR3 reads CRGRTYEQYF. CDR3 nucleotides: TGCAGGGGCAGGACCTACGAGCAGTACTTC. J is TRBJ2-7 and V is TRBV20-1; no firm D call. The CDR3 is 10 residues long. Germline V gene lookup returns CDR1 DFQATT and CDR2 SNEGSKA (reference sequence).

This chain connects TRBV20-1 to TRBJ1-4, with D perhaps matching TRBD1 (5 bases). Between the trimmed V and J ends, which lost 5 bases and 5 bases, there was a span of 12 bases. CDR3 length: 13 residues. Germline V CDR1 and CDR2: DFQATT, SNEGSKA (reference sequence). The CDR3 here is CSAAEKGNEKLFF. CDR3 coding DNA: TGCAGTGCTGCAGAAAAGGGGAATGAAAAACTGTTTTTT.

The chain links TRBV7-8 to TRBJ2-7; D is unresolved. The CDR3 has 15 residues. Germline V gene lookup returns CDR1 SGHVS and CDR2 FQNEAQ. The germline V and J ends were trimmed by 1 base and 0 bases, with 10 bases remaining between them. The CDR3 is CASSLGLGSSYEQYF. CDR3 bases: TGTGCCAGCAGCTTAGGTTTGGGTTCCTCCTACGAGCAGTACTTC.

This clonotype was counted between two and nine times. This CDR3 reads CASSILGGARSDEQFF. The CDR3 coding sequence is TGTGCCAGTAGTATATTAGGGGGCGCTCGCTCGGATGAGCAGTTCTTC. This chain joins TRBV19 and TRBJ2-1, with 7 bases fitting TRBD1. Germline V lookup: CDR1 LNHDA, CDR2 SQIVND (reference sequence). Trimming cost V 2 bases and J 8 bases; bases outside gene matches: 12. This CDR3 is 16 amino acids long.

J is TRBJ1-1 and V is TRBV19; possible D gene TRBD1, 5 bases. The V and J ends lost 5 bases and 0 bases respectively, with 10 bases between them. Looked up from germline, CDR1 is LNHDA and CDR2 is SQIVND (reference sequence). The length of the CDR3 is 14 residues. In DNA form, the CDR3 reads TGTGCCAGTAGTCAGGGTTCCATGAACACTGAAGCTTTCTTT. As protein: CASSQGSMNTEAFF.

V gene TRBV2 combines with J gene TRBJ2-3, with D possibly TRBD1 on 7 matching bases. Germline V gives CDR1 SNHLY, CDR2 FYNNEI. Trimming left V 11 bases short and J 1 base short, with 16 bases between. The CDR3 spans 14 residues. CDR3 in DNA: TGTGCCGGGGCGGGGACAGTGCGCACAGATACGCAGTATTTT. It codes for CAGAGTVRTDTQYF. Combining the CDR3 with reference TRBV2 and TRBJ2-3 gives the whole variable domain EPEVTQTPSHQVTQMGQEVILRCVPISNHLYFYWYRQILGQKVEFLVSFYNNEISEKSEIFDDQFSVERPDGSNFTLKIRSTKLEDSAMYFCAGAGTVRTDTQYFGPGTRLTVL.

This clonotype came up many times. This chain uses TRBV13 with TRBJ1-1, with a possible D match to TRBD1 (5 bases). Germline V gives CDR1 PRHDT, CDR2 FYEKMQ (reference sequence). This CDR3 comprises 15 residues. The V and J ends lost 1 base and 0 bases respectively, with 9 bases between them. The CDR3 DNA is TGTGCCAGCAGCTTAGTGACAGCGATGAACACTGAAGCTTTCTTT. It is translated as CASSLVTAMNTEAFF.

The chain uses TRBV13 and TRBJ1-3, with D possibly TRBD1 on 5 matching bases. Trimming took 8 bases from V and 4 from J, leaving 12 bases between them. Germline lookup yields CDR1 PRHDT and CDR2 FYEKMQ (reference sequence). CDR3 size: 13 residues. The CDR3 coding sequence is TGTGCCAGCTTTCAGGGTGCGGGAAACACCATATATTTT. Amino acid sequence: CASFQGAGNTIYF.

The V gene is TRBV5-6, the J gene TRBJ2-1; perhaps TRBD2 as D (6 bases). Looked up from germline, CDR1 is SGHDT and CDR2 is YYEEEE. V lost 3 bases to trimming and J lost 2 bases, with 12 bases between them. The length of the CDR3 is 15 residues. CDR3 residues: CASSSRDLPYNEQFF. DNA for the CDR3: TGTGCCAGCAGCTCCCGGGACTTACCCTACAATGAGCAGTTCTTC.

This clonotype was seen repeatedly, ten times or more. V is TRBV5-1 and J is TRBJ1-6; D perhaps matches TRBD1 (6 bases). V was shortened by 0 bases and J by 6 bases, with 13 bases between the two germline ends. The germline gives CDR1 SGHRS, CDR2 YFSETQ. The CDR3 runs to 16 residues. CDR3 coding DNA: TGCGCCAGCAGCTTGGTTCGCACAGGGAGTAATTCACCCCTCCACTTT. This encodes CASSLVRTGSNSPLHF.

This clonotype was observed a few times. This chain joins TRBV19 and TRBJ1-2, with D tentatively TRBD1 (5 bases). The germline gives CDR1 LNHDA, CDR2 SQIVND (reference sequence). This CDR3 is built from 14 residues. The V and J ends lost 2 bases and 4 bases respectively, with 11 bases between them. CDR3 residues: CASSIQGVGYGYTF. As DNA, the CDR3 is TGTGCCAGTAGTATACAGGGTGTTGGCTATGGCTACACCTTC.

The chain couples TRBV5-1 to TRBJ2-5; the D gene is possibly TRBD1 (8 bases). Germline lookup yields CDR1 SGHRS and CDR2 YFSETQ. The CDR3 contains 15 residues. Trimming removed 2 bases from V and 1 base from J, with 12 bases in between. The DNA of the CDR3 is TGCGCCAGCAGCTTAGCGGGACAGGCCCAAGAGACCCAGTACTTC. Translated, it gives CASSLAGQAQETQYF.

DNA of the CDR3: TGTGCCACCAGCAGAGACAGGGAGGGTGAAGCTTTCTTT. Its translation: CATSRDREGEAFF. V usage is TRBV15 and J usage is TRBJ1-1; weak D call: TRBD1 (5 bases). CDR1 and CDR2 from the germline V gene are LNHNV and YYDKDF (reference sequence). V was shortened by 0 bases and J by 7 bases, with 9 bases between the two germline ends. The CDR3 contains 13 residues.

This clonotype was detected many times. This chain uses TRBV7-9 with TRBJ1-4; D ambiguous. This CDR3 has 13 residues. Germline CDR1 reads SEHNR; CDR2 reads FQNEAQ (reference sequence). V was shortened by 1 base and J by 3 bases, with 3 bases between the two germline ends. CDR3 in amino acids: CASSLVPNEKLFF. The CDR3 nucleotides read TGTGCCAGCAGCTTAGTTCCTAATGAAAAACTGTTTTTT.

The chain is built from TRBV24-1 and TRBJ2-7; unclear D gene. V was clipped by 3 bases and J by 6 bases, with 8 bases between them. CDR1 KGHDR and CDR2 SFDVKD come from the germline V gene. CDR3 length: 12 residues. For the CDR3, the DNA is TGTGCCACCAGTGATCTGGGTAGCGAGCAGTACTTC. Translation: CATSDLGSEQYF.